This T cell receptor beta chain came from a study of blood T cell repertoires in COVID-19. This clone was found a few times. The data were produced by immunoSEQ multiplex PCR, yet TCRdb's version contains in-frame clones alone and is incomplete. The data hold roughly 50,000 clones, with about 83% observed a single time. This TCR came from an older woman with acute or convalescent COVID-19. The sequenced sample consisted of peripheral blood.

The CDR3 DNA reads TGTGCCAGCAGCTTAAGTCCAGCGGGAGGGCAGAATGAGCAGTTCTTC. Amino acid sequence: CASSLSPAGGQNEQFF. The chain is built from TRBV7-2 and TRBJ2-1; TRBD2 matches at 10 bases. Germline loops: CDR1 SGHTA, CDR2 FQGNSA. V was clipped by 2 bases and J by 7 bases; unmatched bases: 8. The CDR3 covers 16 residues.